These 13 T cell receptor beta chains share one sample of origin, sequenced in a study of control samples from healthy donors and cancer patients. The repertoire was sequenced with immunoSEQ multiplex PCR; TCRdb's copy has only in-frame clones and lacks some. The data show just under 80,000 clones, roughly 90% seen once. The sequenced sample consisted of PBMCs. These receptors were taken from a woman aged 55-70 years with head and neck cancer.

The V gene is TRBV5-6, the J gene TRBJ1-6; a weak D match, TRBD1 (6 bases). V was pared by 4 bases and J by 7 bases, with 12 bases between. The germline V gene encodes CDR1 SGHDT and CDR2 YYEEEE. This CDR3 has 14 residues. The CDR3 loop reads CASSPSTGNSPLHF. CDR3 nucleotide sequence: TGTGCCAGCAGCCCGTCAACAGGGAATTCACCCCTCCACTTT.

This clone was seen a handful of times. The chain uses TRBV27 and TRBJ1-2; 7 bases fit TRBD1. Germline CDR1 is MNHEY and CDR2 is SMNVEV (reference sequence). Trimming took 5 bases from V and 1 from J; bases not matched to a gene: 4. The CDR3 has 14 residues. The CDR3 loop is CASSTGQFNYGYTF. CDR3 DNA: TGTGCCAGCAGTACGGGACAGTTTAACTATGGCTACACCTTC.

This clone has a single count. J is TRBJ2-5 and V is TRBV7-8; D unclear. With 4 bases removed from V and 4 bases from J, the gap between germline ends came to 16 bases. The germline gives CDR1 SGHVS, CDR2 FQNEAQ. This CDR3 contains 15 residues. CDR3 residues: CASSYLFWSSETQYF. Here the CDR3 DNA reads TGTGCCAGCAGCTACCTTTTTTGGAGTTCAGAGACCCAGTACTTC.

This clone was found once. This chain joins TRBV4-3 and TRBJ2-5; TRBD2 agrees at 11 bases. Germline V CDR1 and CDR2: LGHNA, YSLEER. This CDR3 is built from 17 residues. V shed 3 bases, J shed 0 bases, and the junction held 6 bases outside the gene matches. Here the CDR3 DNA reads TGCGCCAGCAGCCAGGCATGGGGACTAGCGGACCAAGAGACCCAGTACTTC. Protein product: CASSQAWGLADQETQYF.

The rearrangement links TRBV15 to TRBJ1-1; perhaps TRBD1 as D (6 bases). Trimming removed 8 bases from V and 5 bases from J, with 15 bases in between. The germline CDR1 and CDR2 sequences are LNHNV and YYDKDF (reference sequence). The CDR3 sequence is 13 residues long. This CDR3 is CATAAGAVTEAFF. The CDR3 DNA reads TGTGCCACCGCGGCGGGGGCGGTAACTGAAGCTTTCTTT.

This rearrangement joins TRBV12-5 to TRBJ1-1; a weak D match, TRBD1 (6 bases). Deletions cut 1 base from V and 3 bases from J, with 21 bases between. CDR3 length equals 18 residues. Per the germline V gene, CDR1 is LGHNT and CDR2 is FRNRAP. DNA for the CDR3: TGTGCTAGTGGTTTGGCCCGCTCGGGCGGGGGGCTTTACACTGAAGCTTTCTTT. It codes for CASGLARSGGGLYTEAFF.

This chain links TRBV7-2 with TRBJ2-7; 10 positions match TRBD2. Germline CDR1 is SGHTA and CDR2 is FQGNSA. The CDR3 contains 15 residues. J was trimmed by 7 bases and V by 7 bases; bases with no gene match: 13. This chain's CDR3 is CASKLASGSEGEQYF. The CDR3, as DNA: TGTGCCAGCAAATTGGCTAGCGGGAGTGAGGGGGAGCAGTACTTC.

V and J are TRBV10-3 and TRBJ2-7; 7 bases align to TRBD2. Germline-derived CDR1 and CDR2 are ENHRY and SYGVKD. The CDR3 is made up of 15 amino acids. V trimming: 5 bases; J trimming: 5 bases; junction bases outside the gene matches: 12. The CDR3 sequence: CAISIGLAAINEQYF. The CDR3 DNA is TGTGCCATCAGTATTGGGCTAGCGGCAATAAACGAGCAGTACTTC.

The chain combines TRBV27 with TRBJ2-7; D possibly corresponds to TRBD1 (6 bases). The length of the CDR3 is 12 residues. V was shortened by 3 bases and J by 6 bases, with 9 bases between the two germline ends. Germline loops: CDR1 MNHEY, CDR2 SMNVEV (reference sequence). The CDR3 region has the DNA TGTGCCAGCAGTTTCATAGGGGGCGAGCAGTACTTC. Its translation is CASSFIGGEQYF.

The chain combines TRBV12-3 or TRBV12-4 with TRBJ1-5; D remains unclear. The length of the CDR3 is 12 residues. Between the trimmed V and J ends, which lost 5 bases and 3 bases, there was a span of 5 bases. CDR3 in amino acids: CASSHNNQPQHF. DNA for the CDR3: TGTGCCAGCAGTCACAACAATCAGCCCCAGCATTTT.

The chain carries TRBV19 and TRBJ2-2, with TRBD1 matching over 7 bases. The CDR3 runs 14 residues. The J segment lost 0 bases and the V segment lost 6 bases, leaving 1 base of the junction unmatched. In germline, CDR1 is LNHDA, CDR2 SQIVND (reference sequence). DNA for the CDR3: TGTGCCAGTAGGACAGGGTCGAACACCGGGGAGCTGTTTTTT. Translated, it gives CASRTGSNTGELFF.

This clone was found once. This rearrangement joins TRBV28 to TRBJ2-5; 8 nucleotides line up with TRBD1. The CDR3 sequence is 12 residues long. The germline V gene encodes CDR1 MDHEN and CDR2 SYDVKM. V was clipped by 7 bases and J by 5 bases; unmatched bases: 3. CDR3 residues: CASTRGLETQYF. The CDR3 DNA reads TGTGCCAGCACCAGGGGGCTTGAGACCCAGTACTTC.

The chain has TRBV10-3 and TRBJ2-7; 7 nucleotides align to TRBD1. With V trimmed by 0 bases and J by 0 bases, 8 bases remained unmatched. This CDR3 region has 17 residues. In germline, CDR1 is ENHRY, CDR2 SYGVKD. In nucleotides, the CDR3 is TGTGCCATCAGTGAGTCCCTTACAGGGGAGAGCTCCTACGAGCAGTACTTC. Protein: CAISESLTGESSYEQYF.